This T cell receptor beta chain derives from a study of T cells in Graves' hyperthyroidism and ophthalmopathy. Broader study findings: Blood held most thyroid clonotypes expanded above 0.001 frequency. In validation, the model predicted ophthalmopathy. These predictions came a median roughly seven months before onset.

This CDR3 is 17 amino acids long. Unmatched junction bases numbered 18, after V lost 5 bases and J lost 7 bases. This clonotype was detected many times. Its antigen is currently unknown. Absent ophthalmopathy progression within 18 months defined stable Graves' hyperthyroidism. Each diagnosis was grounded in clinical symptoms, serum thyroxine and TRAb, thyroid ultrasound, and orbital computed tomography. RNA transcripts were the template for amplifying TCR beta CDR3 regions. The HTBI primer set was used in a first-round RT-PCR of the TCR CDR3. TCRdb called the multiplex PCR reads again in MiXCR, with one record for every CDR3 protein. The data show roughly 380,000 distinct CDR3 sequences, around 15% seen once.

The sequence was collected from a woman in her late teens or twenties with Graves' hyperthyroidism. The specimen sequenced was blood. The rearrangement links TRBV12-3 or TRBV12-4 to TRBJ2-5; TRBD2 matches at 8 bases. The CDR3, as DNA: TGTGCCAGCAGTCCCTACCTAGCGGGCAGCAAGCAGGGGACCCAGTACTTC. Residues: CASSPYLAGSKQGTQYF.